The rows below give T cell receptor beta chains drawn from one sample of a study of Ad26.COV2.S vaccination and SARS-CoV-2 variants. Sequencing was performed with immunoSEQ multiplex PCR; in TCRdb, only in-frame clones are kept and a portion is missing. The sample yields about 350,000 clones, roughly 87% seen once. The sample here was peripheral blood, taken in a trial of Ad26.COV2.S vaccine versus placebo. These receptors came from a person between 18 and 65 years old who received the Ad26.COV2.S COVID-19 vaccine or a placebo. The CDR3 runs from the conserved cysteine through the conserved F or W. Each record gives: V gene, J gene, D gene, clone size, CDR3 DNA, CDR3 protein. A D gene is named only where the DNA matches it firmly. Rows may omit the clone size; those that give it use once, few, many or a size class.

>TRBV5-1|TRBJ2-7|NA|NA
TGCGCCAGCAGCCACGACGGAGACGGGGAGCAGTACTTC
CASSHDGDGEQYF
>TRBV7-3|TRBJ2-7|NA|NA
TGTGCCAGCAGCCCCGGGCTGTCGACCTACGAGCAGTACTTC
CASSPGLSTYEQYF
>TRBV7-6|TRBJ2-1|NA|NA
TGTGCCAGCAGCCCCGGGAACGGGCCCTACAATGAGCAGTTCTTC
CASSPGNGPYNEQFF
>TRBV10-3|TRBJ2-3|TRBD2|NA
TGTGCCAACGGGGGGGGGCGGAGCACAGATACGCAGTATTTT
CANGGGRSTDTQYF
>TRBV6-1|TRBJ1-1|NA|NA
TGTGCCAGCAGTGAATCAGGAGCTGAAGCTTTCTTT
CASSESGAEAFF
>TRBV12-3/TRBV12-4|TRBJ2-3|NA|NA
TGTGCCAGCAGTTTACCAGCGGCGGATACGCAGTATTTT
CASSLPAADTQYF
>TRBV6-9|TRBJ2-5|NA|NA
TGTGCCAGCAGTTTTACCCGTCCGGGGCGTAAAGAGACCCAGTACTTC
CASSFTRPGRKETQYF
>TRBV2|TRBJ1-1|TRBD1|NA
TGTGCCAGCAGTGATGACAGGGCGAGTTCGTTAAACACTGAAGCTTTCTTT
CASSDDRASSLNTEAFF
>TRBV7-2|TRBJ1-5|NA|NA
TGTGCCAGCAGCTTAGTCTCCAATCAGCCCCAGCATTTT
CASSLVSNQPQHF
>TRBV4-1|TRBJ2-1|NA|NA
TGCGCCAGCAGCCAAGAAAGTACGTCTGGGGGAATCAATGAGCAGTTCTTC
CASSQESTSGGINEQFF
>TRBV6-5|TRBJ1-5|TRBD1|NA
TGTGCCAGCAGTTTGGGACAGGACAATCAGCCCCAGCATTTT
CASSLGQDNQPQHF
>TRBV27|TRBJ2-6|NA|NA
TGTGCCAGCAGTTTATCGATAATTGTGGGACAAATACCTGGGGCCAACGTCCTGACTTTC
CASSLSIIVGQIPGANVLTF
>TRBV7-9|TRBJ2-7|NA|few
TGTGCCAGCAGCTTAATGGGACTGGCCGAGCAGTACTTC
CASSLMGLAEQYF
>TRBV7-2|TRBJ1-2|NA|NA
TGTGCCAGCAGCTTAGCGAGGTGGCTCTCAGCTAACTATGGCTACACCTTC
CASSLARWLSANYGYTF
>TRBV30|TRBJ2-3|NA|NA
TGTGCCGGGGCATATGCGGGGACAGATACGCAGTATTTT
CAGAYAGTDTQYF
>TRBV9|TRBJ1-4|NA|NA
TGTGCCAGCAGCTCCCAGGACGAAAAACTGTTTTTT
CASSSQDEKLFF
>TRBV6-5|TRBJ1-3|NA|NA
TGTGCCAGCAGTTACGGAAACACCATATATTTT
CASSYGNTIYF
>TRBV3-1/TRBV3-2|TRBJ1-2|NA|NA
TGTGCCAGCAGCCCAGGGAGGGATGGCTACACCTTC
CASSPGRDGYTF
>TRBV6-2/TRBV6-3|TRBJ2-6|TRBD1|NA
TGTGCCAGCAGTTACTCGTCAGGGGGTGAGTCTGGGGCCAACGTCCTGACTTTC
CASSYSSGGESGANVLTF
>TRBV30|TRBJ1-1|TRBD1|NA
TGTGCCTGGAGTGGACCCCCTTGGGGACAGCACTACACTGAAGCTTTCTTT
CAWSGPPWGQHYTEAFF
>TRBV11-3|TRBJ2-6|NA|NA
TGTGCCAGCAGCTTAATCAGGGAAAACTTAAGCTCTGGGGCCAACGTCCTGACTTTC
CASSLIRENLSSGANVLTF
>TRBV5-1|TRBJ1-1|NA|NA
TGCGCCAGCAGCTTGGACAGCGGTTGGGGAGCTTTCTTT
CASSLDSGWGAFF
>TRBV24-1|TRBJ2-1|NA|NA
TGTGCCACCAGGGCCGGGAATGAGCAGTTCTTC
CATRAGNEQFF
>TRBV27|TRBJ1-3|NA|few
TGTGCCAGCAAATCGACAGCATTCTCTGGAAACACCATATATTTT
CASKSTAFSGNTIYF
>TRBV18|TRBJ1-2|NA|NA
TGTGCCAGCTCACCACCGGATTCCAGGTGGGGTGATGGCTACACCTTC
CASSPPDSRWGDGYTF
>TRBV7-9|TRBJ2-1|NA|once
TGTGCCAGCAGCCCCGATTACAATGAGCAGTTCTTC
CASSPDYNEQFF
>TRBV11-1|TRBJ1-1|NA|NA
TGTGCCAGCAGCTTATTAAAAATGAACACTGAAGCTTTCTTT
CASSLLKMNTEAFF
>TRBV7-9|TRBJ1-6|NA|NA
TGTGCCAGCAGCTTCCCCGCCCCCAACGGACAAAGAGATTCACCCCTCCACTTT
CASSFPAPNGQRDSPLHF
>TRBV7-8|TRBJ2-7|NA|NA
TGTGCCAGCAGCTTAGAAGTTAGGAGCTCCTACGAGCAGTACTTC
CASSLEVRSSYEQYF
>TRBV6-1|TRBJ2-7|TRBD1|NA
TGTGCCAGCAGTGACCGGGACAGGGTCTCGGTCGAGCAGTACTTC
CASSDRDRVSVEQYF
>TRBV5-1|TRBJ1-1|NA|NA
TGCGCCAGCAGCTCCAGGGGGAACACTGAAGCTTTCTTT
CASSSRGNTEAFF
>TRBV6-5|TRBJ2-7|TRBD1|NA
TGTGCCAGCGGACAGGGAGACTCCTACGAGCAGTACTTC
CASGQGDSYEQYF
>TRBV4-2|TRBJ2-1|TRBD2|NA
TGTGCCAGCAGCCAAGATGGGCTAGCGGGGGGGGGTGAGCAGTTCTTC
CASSQDGLAGGGEQFF
>TRBV12-3/TRBV12-4|TRBJ2-7|NA|NA
TGTGCCAGCAGCACATCCCGGGGCGAGCAGTACTTC
CASSTSRGEQYF
>TRBV4-1|TRBJ2-7|NA|NA
TGCGCCAGCAGCCAAGAGGAGAAGCTGTCCTACGAGCAGTACTTC
CASSQEEKLSYEQYF
>TRBV5-1|TRBJ2-1|TRBD1|NA
TGCGCCAGCAGCCAGGGACAGGGAAGGAATGAGCAGTTCTTC
CASSQGQGRNEQFF
>TRBV5-5|TRBJ1-1|NA|NA
TGTGCCAGCATGGTCTTCCAGGGCAGCACTGAAGCTTTCTTT
CASMVFQGSTEAFF
>TRBV19|TRBJ2-4|NA|NA
TGTGCCAGTAGATCGGACCTTCAAACCAAAAACATTCAGTACTTC
CASRSDLQTKNIQYF
>TRBV2|TRBJ2-2|NA|few
TGTGCCAGCCGGAGACTCATGAGCACCGGGGAGCTGTTTTTT
CASRRLMSTGELFF
>TRBV20-1|TRBJ1-1|NA|NA
TGCAGTGCTAGAGTAGGTATCTTT
CSARVGIF
>TRBV5-1|TRBJ2-5|TRBD1|NA
TGCGCCAGCAGCCCGGCCGGGGACAGACAAGAGACCCAGTACTTC
CASSPAGDRQETQYF
>TRBV20-1|TRBJ2-1|TRBD2|NA
TGCAGTGCCAAGGAGGAGCGGGGGTTGTTCTTC
CSAKEERGLFF
>TRBV19|TRBJ2-2|TRBD1|NA
TGTGCCAGTAGTCTCCGACAGGGGGCCTGGGAGCTGTTTTTT
CASSLRQGAWELFF
>TRBV14|TRBJ2-7|NA|NA
TGTGCCAGCAGCCTTGGACTACTTTCCGAGCAGTACTTC
CASSLGLLSEQYF
>TRBV5-1|TRBJ1-1|NA|NA
TGCGCCAGCAGCCGCCGGCTGGGGGGTGCTGAAGCTTTCTTT
CASSRRLGGAEAFF
>TRBV9|TRBJ1-3|NA|NA
TGTGCCAGCAGCGTAGATCTCAGCTCTGGAAACACCATATATTTT
CASSVDLSSGNTIYF
>TRBV3-1/TRBV3-2|TRBJ1-5|NA|NA
TGTGCCAGCAGGCGACGAGGGAGCCAGCCCCAGCATTTT
CASRRRGSQPQHF
>TRBV6-5|TRBJ1-5|TRBD1|once
TGTGCCAGCAGTCGACAGGGAGGGAGGCCCCAGCATTTT
CASSRQGGRPQHF
>TRBV6-6|TRBJ2-7|NA|NA
TGTGCCAGCAGTCACAACAGGGCTCCCTACGAGCAGTACTTC
CASSHNRAPYEQYF
>TRBV19|TRBJ2-1|TRBD2|NA
TGTGCCAGTAGTTCTAGCGGGGGCTCCTACAATGAGCAGTTCTTC
CASSSSGGSYNEQFF
>TRBV12-3/TRBV12-4|TRBJ1-2|NA|NA
TGTGCCAGCAGTTTAGCGCAGGTGGGCTACACCTTC
CASSLAQVGYTF
>TRBV4-1|TRBJ1-1|NA|NA
TGCGCCAGCAGCCAATACCCGGAGAGGACTGAAGCTTTCTTT
CASSQYPERTEAFF
>TRBV18|TRBJ1-5|NA|few
TGTGCCAGCTCACCGGCGGGACGTCTGTATCAGCCCCAGCATTTT
CASSPAGRLYQPQHF